This T cell receptor beta chain comes out of a study of cytomegalovirus exposure and HLA in healthy donors. On the study more broadly: A previous analysis identified 95 million to 130 million unique TCR beta sequences derived from 180 million or so T cells.

The CDR3 has 13 amino acids. V dropped 3 bases and J dropped 6 bases, with 11 bases sitting between them. Germline CDR1 MDHEN, CDR2 SYDVKM. 13 Jbeta primers and 60 Vbeta primers were used for the PCR. TCRdb's table, derived via immunoSEQ multiplex PCR, lists solely in-frame clones and lacks some. The sample has 190,000 or so clones, under 85% seen once. Concerning this clone: Its antigen is still unknown.

Whole-study findings and limits: A later analysis found TCR association rates differed by HLA locus, highest for DRB1 and lowest for HLA-C.

The TCR was taken from a man in his fifties or sixties in good health and CMV-seronegative. This rearrangement joins TRBV28 to TRBJ1-1, with a weak D call TRBD1 (6 bases). Sequencing input: PBMCs. The DNA of the CDR3 is TGTGCCAGCAGTTTGGGGGGGGCATCTGAAGCTTTCTTT. Its protein is CASSLGGASEAFF.